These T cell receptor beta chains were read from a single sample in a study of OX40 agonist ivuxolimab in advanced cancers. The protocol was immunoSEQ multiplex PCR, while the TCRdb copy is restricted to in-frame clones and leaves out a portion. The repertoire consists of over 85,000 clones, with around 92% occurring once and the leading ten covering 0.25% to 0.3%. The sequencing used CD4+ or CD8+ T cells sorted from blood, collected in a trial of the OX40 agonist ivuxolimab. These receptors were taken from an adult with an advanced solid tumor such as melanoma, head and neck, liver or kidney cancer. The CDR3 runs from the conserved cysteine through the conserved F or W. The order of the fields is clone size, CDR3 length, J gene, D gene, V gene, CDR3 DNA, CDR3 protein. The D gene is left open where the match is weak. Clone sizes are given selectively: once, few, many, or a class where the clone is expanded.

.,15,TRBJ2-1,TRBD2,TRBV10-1,TGCGCCAGCAGTGAAACGGGACTAGGGTCCAATGAGCAGTTCTTC,CASSETGLGSNEQFF
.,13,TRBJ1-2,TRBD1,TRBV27,TGTGCCAGCAGCGGGACAGGGTTTTTCGGCTACACCTTC,CASSGTGFFGYTF
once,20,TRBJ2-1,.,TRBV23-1,TGCGCCAGCCAACGGGCTTTTGTGGTTGCGGACCCGAGGGGTTACAATGAGCAGTTCTTC,CASQRAFVVADPRGYNEQFF
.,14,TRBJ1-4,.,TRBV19,TGTGCCAGTAGTATTGTGGAGCGTGATGAAAAACTGTTTTTT,CASSIVERDEKLFF
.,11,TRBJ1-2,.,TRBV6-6,TGTGCCAGCAGTCCAGGGTATGGCTACACCTTC,CASSPGYGYTF
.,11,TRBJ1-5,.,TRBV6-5,TGTGCCAGCAGTTACAATCAGCCCCAGCATTTT,CASSYNQPQHF
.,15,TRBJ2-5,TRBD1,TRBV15,TGTGCCACCAGCAGGCGGGACAGGGGGTTAGAGACCCAGTACTTC,CATSRRDRGLETQYF
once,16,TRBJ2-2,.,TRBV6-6,TGTGCCAGCAAGATAAGGTGGCAGGACGGCACCGGGGAGCTGTTTTTT,CASKIRWQDGTGELFF
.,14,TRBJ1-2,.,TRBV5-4,TGTGCCAGCAGCATTACTCCGGCAAACTATGGCTACACCTTC,CASSITPANYGYTF
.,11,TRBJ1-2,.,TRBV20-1,TGCAGTGCTAGAGATCGCATGAGGTACACCTTC,CSARDRMRYTF
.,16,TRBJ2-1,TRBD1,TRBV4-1,TGCGCCAGCAGCCAAGATAGGGGACAGGGCTACAATGAGCAGTTCTTC,CASSQDRGQGYNEQFF
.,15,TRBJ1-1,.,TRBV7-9,TGTGCCAGCAGCTTAGTATTCGCAGGGAACACTGAAGCTTTCTTT,CASSLVFAGNTEAFF
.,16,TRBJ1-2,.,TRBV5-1,TGCGCCAGCGCTCCTCGAGTTGAACAGGGTATAGATGGCTACACCTTC,CASAPRVEQGIDGYTF
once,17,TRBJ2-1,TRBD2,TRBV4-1,TGCGCCAGCAGCGAAACTAGCGGGAGGGCCGGGTACAATGAGCAGTTCTTC,CASSETSGRAGYNEQFF
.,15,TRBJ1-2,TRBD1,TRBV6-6,TGTGCCAGCAGTTACCCCGACAGGGGGGACTATGGCTACACCTTC,CASSYPDRGDYGYTF
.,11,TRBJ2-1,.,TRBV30,TGTGCCTGGAGTAAATTGAGTGAGCAGTTCTTC,CAWSKLSEQFF
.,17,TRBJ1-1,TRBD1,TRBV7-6,TGTGCCAGCAGCTTATTCCCCCGACAGGGGGCGGGCACTGAAGCTTTCTTT,CASSLFPRQGAGTEAFF
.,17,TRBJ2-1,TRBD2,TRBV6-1,TGTGCCAGCAGTGACATAGCGGGGACCGCCTCCTACAATGAGCAGTTCTTC,CASSDIAGTASYNEQFF
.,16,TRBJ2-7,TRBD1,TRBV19,TGTGCCAGTAGTACGATGACGGGACAGGTATCCTACGAGCAGTACTTC,CASSTMTGQVSYEQYF
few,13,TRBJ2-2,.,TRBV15,TGTGCCACCAGCAGACCGCGCACCGGGGAGCTGTTTTTT,CATSRPRTGELFF
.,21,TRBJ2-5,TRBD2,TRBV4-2,TGTGCCAGCAGCCAAGTTTGGGGCCCCGGACTAGGAGGGGATCGACTAGAGACCCAGTACTTC,CASSQVWGPGLGGDRLETQYF
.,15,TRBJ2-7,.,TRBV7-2,TGTGCCAGCAGCTTAAGAGGTATTGCATCCTACGAGCAGTACTTC,CASSLRGIASYEQYF
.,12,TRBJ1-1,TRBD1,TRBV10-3,TGTGCCATCAGAAACAGGGGCACTGAAGCTTTCTTT,CAIRNRGTEAFF